Following are 13 T cell receptor beta chains from one sample sequenced in a study of T cell repertoires in cytomegalovirus infection. Their specific antigens are unknown. TCRdb used MiXCR to reprocess the reads, holding one entry per CDR3 protein. Among a few hundred thousand distinct CDR3 sequences listed, about 40% were seen once. Sequencing was performed on cultured PBMCs, taken from culture after CMV antigen stimulation. The receptors were gathered from a human donor in good health (CMV status not recorded). Some clones in this sample may be carry-over from other donors' samples.

This clonotype has more than one count but fewer than ten. The chain couples TRBV7-8 to TRBJ2-2, with 7 bases fitting TRBD2. Trimming at V came to 2 bases and at J to 1 base, leaving 4 bases not matched to a gene. CDR3 length: 16 amino acids. Looked up from germline, CDR1 is SGHVS and CDR2 is FQNEAQ. The CDR3 loop is CASSLLWEGNTGELFF. The CDR3 nucleotides are TGTGCCAGCAGCTTATTATGGGAGGGGAACACCGGGGAGCTGTTTTTT.

In its sample, this clonotype was seen a few times. The chain joins TRBV7-2 to TRBJ2-3; D unclear. The V gene's germline CDR1 is SGHTA and CDR2 FQGNSA. The CDR3 is made up of 14 amino acids. Trimming cost V 1 base and J 4 bases, with 9 bases left between them. CDR3 sequence (DNA): TGTGCCAGCAGCTTAGTAGGGTGGGCAGATACGCAGTATTTT. Protein sequence: CASSLVGWADTQYF.

Note on this clonotype: Sequence at one end of the junction differs from germline and may be a read error. The chain combines TRBV6-2 or TRBV6-3 with TRBJ2-3; 14 bases line up with TRBD2. Germline-derived CDR1 and CDR2 are MNHEY and SVGEGT. CDR3 length equals 17 residues. CDR3 in DNA: TGTGCCAGCACTCCCGGGACTAGCGGGAGCAGCACAGATGCGCAGTATTTT. Translating gives CASTPGTSGSSTDAQYF.

V usage is TRBV12-3 or TRBV12-4 and J usage is TRBJ1-2, with 9 positions matching TRBD1. The V gene end was trimmed by 5 bases and the J gene end by 8 bases; junction bases not matched to a gene: 6. CDR3 length: 13 residues. This CDR3 reads CASSNPGQGGYTF. The CDR3 region has the DNA TGTGCCAGCAGTAACCCGGGACAGGGAGGCTACACCTTC.

The gene calls are TRBV20-1 and TRBJ1-2; D unresolved. Germline CDR1 DFQATT, CDR2 SNEGSKA (reference sequence). This CDR3 region has 14 residues. Between the trimmed V and J ends, which lost 0 bases and 5 bases, there was a span of 13 bases. CDR3 DNA: TGCAGTGCTAGAGAGGGAGTCCCTAGTTATGGCTACACCTTC. Amino acids: CSAREGVPSYGYTF.

V is TRBV19 and J is TRBJ2-2; D is perhaps TRBD1 or TRBD2 (5 bases each). Germline-derived CDR1 and CDR2 are LNHDA and SQIVND (reference sequence). V was clipped by 3 bases and J by 0 bases, with 8 bases between them. The CDR3 consists of 15 residues. Here the CDR3 DNA reads TGTGCCAGTAGTATGGGACGGACGAACACCGGGGAGCTGTTTTTT. Translating gives CASSMGRTNTGELFF.

The chain joins TRBV7-4 to TRBJ2-1; D gene ambiguous. Germline lookup yields CDR1 SGHVT and CDR2 SQSDAQ. The CDR3 has 14 amino acids. V was shortened by 2 bases and J by 5 bases, with 10 bases between the two germline ends. In nucleotides, the CDR3 is TGTGCCAGCAGCTTAAACCGGTTGGACAATGAGCAGTTCTTC. Encoded protein: CASSLNRLDNEQFF.

The rearrangement links TRBV5-5 to TRBJ1-3; D not resolved. Germline values: CDR1 SGHKS, CDR2 YYEKEE (reference sequence). Trimming cost V 0 bases and J 2 bases, with 6 bases left between them. The CDR3 spans 14 residues. CDR3 coding DNA: TGTGCCAGCAGCTTGGTACCGGCTGGAAACACCATATATTTT. It translates to CASSLVPAGNTIYF.

V usage is TRBV18 and J usage is TRBJ1-1; D unresolved. The CDR3 spans 14 residues. Trimming took off 5 bases at V and 0 bases at J, with 10 bases between the two ends. Germline CDR1 and CDR2: KGHSH and LQKENI. The CDR3 DNA reads as TGTGCCAGCTCAAATACCTTCATGAACACTGAAGCTTTCTTT. Translation: CASSNTFMNTEAFF.

The chain recombines TRBV6-6 with TRBJ2-7, with D perhaps matching TRBD2 (5 bases). The CDR3 has 12 residues. Germline V gives CDR1 MNHNY, CDR2 SVGAGI (reference sequence). V was cut by 7 bases and J by 5 bases, with 12 bases left in between. CDR3 sequence reads: CASTTPGNEQYF. The CDR3 DNA is TGTGCCAGCACCACCCCCGGGAACGAGCAGTACTTC.

This chain links TRBV6-1 with TRBJ2-5; D perhaps matches TRBD1 (6 bases). Germline V lookup: CDR1 MNHNS, CDR2 SASEGT. This CDR3 is 17 amino acids long. V was trimmed by 0 bases and J by 3 bases, leaving 17 bases between them. CDR3 amino acids: CASSEALFYRAKETQYF. DNA of the CDR3: TGTGCCAGCAGTGAAGCGCTATTTTACAGGGCGAAAGAGACCCAGTACTTC.

The chain joins TRBV7-9 to TRBJ2-3; D tentatively fits TRBD1 or TRBD2 (6 bases each). The V and J ends lost 1 base and 4 bases respectively, with 12 bases between them. The CDR3 spans 15 residues. Per the germline V gene, CDR1 is SEHNR and CDR2 is FQNEAQ (reference sequence). CDR3 sequence (DNA): TGTGCCAGCAGCTTAGGGGGGGCGCCCTCAGATACGCAGTATTTT. Translated, it gives CASSLGGAPSDTQYF.

This chain connects TRBV19 to TRBJ2-3; possible D gene TRBD2, 5 bases. CDR3 length: 17 amino acids. Per the germline V gene, CDR1 is LNHDA and CDR2 is SQIVND (reference sequence). V was pared by 1 base and J by 4 bases, with 18 bases between. CDR3 DNA: TGTGCCAGTAGTATAGCCCCAGCAGATCGGGGAGCAGATACGCAGTATTTT. Its protein is CASSIAPADRGADTQYF.